Listed here are 5 T cell receptor beta chains from one sample, sequenced in a study of CD8 T cells in Susac syndrome. RNA, at about 0.45 to 1 ug, was reverse transcribed with random hexamers. TCRdb reprocessed the immunoSEQ multiplex PCR reads with MiXCR, giving one entry per CDR3 protein. The table records 120,000 to 150,000 distinct CDR3 sequences, approximately 94% of them present only once. Sequencing used CD4+ T cells from PBMCs. The receptors were gathered from a human donor with Susac syndrome.

The chain links TRBV12-3 or TRBV12-4 to TRBJ2-3, with 9 bases fitting TRBD1. With 6 bases clipped from V and 4 bases from J, the junction kept 11 bases outside the gene matches. This CDR3 has 16 amino acids. The CDR3, as DNA: TGTGCCAGCAGCCTTCGGCGGACAGGGGCGGCAGATACGCAGTATTTT. Its translation: CASSLRRTGAADTQYF.

V gene TRBV24-1 combines with J gene TRBJ2-1, with TRBD2 matching over 10 bases. Germline trimming cut 5 bases from V and 6 bases from J; bases unmatched to any gene: 6. This CDR3 is 15 amino acids long. The germline V gene encodes CDR1 KGHDR and CDR2 SFDVKD. The CDR3 reads CATSGAGTSANEQFF. The CDR3 DNA reads as TGTGCCACCAGTGGGGCCGGGACTAGCGCCAATGAGCAGTTCTTC.

This chain connects TRBV23-1 to TRBJ1-4; D is uncertain. TRBV23-1 is an ORF, and what it does is uncertain. The V end was cut by 7 bases, the J end by 3 bases, with 12 bases between. The CDR3 spans 14 residues. CDR3 in DNA: TGCGCCAGCATCCCGCCTGCGGCTAATGAAAAACTGTTTTTT. Protein sequence: CASIPPAANEKLFF.

The chain has TRBV6-5 and TRBJ2-3, with 8 bases lining up with TRBD2. With 4 bases clipped from V and 3 bases from J, the junction kept 6 bases outside the gene matches. This CDR3 has 15 amino acids. CDR1 is MNHEY, CDR2 SVGAGI, per germline. The DNA of the CDR3 is TGTGCCAGCAGTTTATCGGGAGGGCGGACAGATACGCAGTATTTT. Encoded protein: CASSLSGGRTDTQYF.

The chain links TRBV14 to TRBJ2-7; weak D call: TRBD1 (5 bases). The germline V and J ends were trimmed by 6 bases and 2 bases, with 11 bases remaining between them. Germline V gene sequence: CDR1 SGHDN, CDR2 FVKESK. CDR3 size: 13 residues. The CDR3 spells CASRATAAYEQYF. The CDR3 region has the DNA TGTGCCAGCAGGGCGACAGCTGCCTACGAGCAGTACTTC.